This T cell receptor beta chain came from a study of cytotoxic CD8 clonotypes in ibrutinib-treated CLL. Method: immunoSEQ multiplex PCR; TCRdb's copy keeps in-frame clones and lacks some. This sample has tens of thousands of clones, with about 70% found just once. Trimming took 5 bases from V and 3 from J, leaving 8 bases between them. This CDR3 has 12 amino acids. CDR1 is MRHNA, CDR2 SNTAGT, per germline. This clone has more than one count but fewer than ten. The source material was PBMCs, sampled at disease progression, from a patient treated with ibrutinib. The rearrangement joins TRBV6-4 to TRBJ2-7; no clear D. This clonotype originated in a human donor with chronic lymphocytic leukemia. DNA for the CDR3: TGTGCCAGCAGTCGAGCTAGCTACGAGCAGTACTTC. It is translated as CASSRASYEQYF.